This T cell receptor (beta chain) was recorded in a study of cytomegalovirus exposure and HLA in healthy donors. PCR amplification relied on 60 Vbeta primers (plus 13 Jbeta primers). Using immunoSEQ multiplex PCR, the repertoire was profiled, and TCRdb retains in-frame clones only, with some absent. This table holds over 65,000 clones. The clonotype originates from a young woman in good health and CMV-seronegative. The sequenced sample was PBMCs.

This CDR3 is CASSEGTSIGYEQYF. As DNA, the CDR3 is TGTGCCAGCAGTGAAGGGACTAGCATCGGTTACGAGCAGTACTTC. V gene TRBV6-1 combines with J gene TRBJ2-7; 8 bases line up with TRBD2. Germline CDR1 is MNHNS and CDR2 is SASEGT. The CDR3 runs to 15 residues. V shed 1 base, J shed 4 bases, and the junction held 6 bases outside the gene matches.